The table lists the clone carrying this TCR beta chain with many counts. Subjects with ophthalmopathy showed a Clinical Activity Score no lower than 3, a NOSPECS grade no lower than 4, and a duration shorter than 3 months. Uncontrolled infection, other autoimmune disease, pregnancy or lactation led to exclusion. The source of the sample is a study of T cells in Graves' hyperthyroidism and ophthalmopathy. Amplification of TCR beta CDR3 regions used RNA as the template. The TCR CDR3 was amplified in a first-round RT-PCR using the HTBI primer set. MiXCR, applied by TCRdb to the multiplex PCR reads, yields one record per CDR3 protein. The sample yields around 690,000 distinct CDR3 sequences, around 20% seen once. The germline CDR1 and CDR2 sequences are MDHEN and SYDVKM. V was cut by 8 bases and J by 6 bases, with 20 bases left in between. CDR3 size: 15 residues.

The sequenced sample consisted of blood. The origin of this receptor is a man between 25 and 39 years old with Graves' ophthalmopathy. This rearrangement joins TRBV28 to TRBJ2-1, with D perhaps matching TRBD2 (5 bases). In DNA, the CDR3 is TGTGCCAGCGAAGAACTAGGCCCGGGGAGCAATGAGCAGTTCTTC. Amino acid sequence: CASEELGPGSNEQFF.